This TCR beta chain appears in the sequencing data of a study of cytomegalovirus exposure and HLA in healthy donors. The study, taken as a whole, reports: Later on, analysis showed that most CMV-associated TCR beta chains appeared to be HLA-restricted.

Deletions cut 3 bases from V and 6 bases from J, with 13 bases between. The CDR3 is 13 amino acids. Looked up from germline, CDR1 is SGHRS and CDR2 is YFSETQ. Regarding donors, all were healthy bone marrow donors. PCR employed 60 Vbeta and 13 Jbeta primers. This table comes from immunoSEQ multiplex PCR, and its TCRdb copy is limited to in-frame clones, with some not included. Of about 150,000 clones listed, roughly 85% are singletons. Remarks on this clone: Antigen unknown.

The receptor comes from a woman between 18 and 29 years old in good health and CMV-seronegative. Input material: PBMCs. The chain joins TRBV5-1 to TRBJ2-7; D is unclear. DNA for the CDR3: TGCGCCAGCAGCTCCCCCCCTTACAGCGAGCAGTACTTC. As protein: CASSSPPYSEQYF.